The present T cell receptor (beta chain) was sequenced within a study of cytomegalovirus exposure and HLA in healthy donors. PCR primers comprised 60 Vbeta and 13 Jbeta primers. Generated by immunoSEQ multiplex PCR, the TCRdb table keeps only in-frame clones and is missing some. This table holds some 200,000 clones, roughly 87% found once. Study results and limitations: Another analysis was done later, and it associated approximately 17,000 TCR beta sequences with HLA alleles at 0.05 false discovery rate.

To note about this clone: Its antigen is not identified.

The sequence was obtained from a girl less than two years old in good health and CMV-seronegative. The sequencing sample was made of PBMCs.

The CDR3 region is CASSPWAAGRGRGGELFF. The CDR3 DNA is TGTGCCAGCAGCCCCTGGGCCGCAGGGCGGGGCCGAGGCGGGGAGCTGTTTTTT. The chain couples TRBV4-2 to TRBJ2-2; a possible D gene is TRBD2 (6 bases). The germline gives CDR1 LGHNA, CDR2 YNFKEQ. The V end was cut by 4 bases, the J end by 7 bases, with 25 bases between. This CDR3 is built from 18 residues.